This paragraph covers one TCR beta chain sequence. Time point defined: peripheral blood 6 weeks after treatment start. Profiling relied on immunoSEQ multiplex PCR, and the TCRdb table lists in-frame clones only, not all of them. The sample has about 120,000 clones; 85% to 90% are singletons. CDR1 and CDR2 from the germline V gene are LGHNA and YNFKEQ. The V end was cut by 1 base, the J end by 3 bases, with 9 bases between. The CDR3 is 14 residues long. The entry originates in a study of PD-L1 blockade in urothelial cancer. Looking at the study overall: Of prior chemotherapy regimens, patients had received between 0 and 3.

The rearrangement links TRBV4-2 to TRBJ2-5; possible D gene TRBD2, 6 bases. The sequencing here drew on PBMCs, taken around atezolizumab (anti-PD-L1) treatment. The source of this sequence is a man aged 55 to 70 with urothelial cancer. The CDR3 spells CASSQGRGEETQYF. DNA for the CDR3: TGTGCCAGCAGCCAAGGACGCGGGGAAGAGACCCAGTACTTC.